Shown below are 2 T cell receptor beta chains from a single sample sequenced in a study of technical replicates of blood from a handful of donors. Repertoires were generated with immunoSEQ multiplex PCR, while TCRdb's copy carries only in-frame clones and drops some. The sample lists more than 65,000 clones; 85% to 95% were seen once. Sequencing was performed on T cells isolated from PBMCs. Receptors originate from a human donor in good health.

This chain joins TRBV10-1 and TRBJ2-7; D might be TRBD1 (5 bases). Germline assignment: CDR1 WNHNN and CDR2 SYGVQD (reference sequence). CDR3 size: 14 residues. The ends were cut back, 3 bases at V and 2 bases at J, with 11 bases in the middle. The CDR3 DNA follows: TGCGCCAGCAGTGAAGGGCAGGGTGCCTACGAGCAGTACTTC. This encodes CASSEGQGAYEQYF.

The chain is built from TRBV7-9 and TRBJ2-7; D ambiguous. This CDR3 comprises 14 residues. V lost 5 bases and J lost 0, with 11 bases in between. In germline, CDR1 is SEHNR, CDR2 FQNEAQ (reference sequence). CDR3 amino acids: CASSPEQSSYEQYF. DNA for the CDR3: TGTGCCAGCAGCCCCGAACAAAGCTCCTACGAGCAGTACTTC.